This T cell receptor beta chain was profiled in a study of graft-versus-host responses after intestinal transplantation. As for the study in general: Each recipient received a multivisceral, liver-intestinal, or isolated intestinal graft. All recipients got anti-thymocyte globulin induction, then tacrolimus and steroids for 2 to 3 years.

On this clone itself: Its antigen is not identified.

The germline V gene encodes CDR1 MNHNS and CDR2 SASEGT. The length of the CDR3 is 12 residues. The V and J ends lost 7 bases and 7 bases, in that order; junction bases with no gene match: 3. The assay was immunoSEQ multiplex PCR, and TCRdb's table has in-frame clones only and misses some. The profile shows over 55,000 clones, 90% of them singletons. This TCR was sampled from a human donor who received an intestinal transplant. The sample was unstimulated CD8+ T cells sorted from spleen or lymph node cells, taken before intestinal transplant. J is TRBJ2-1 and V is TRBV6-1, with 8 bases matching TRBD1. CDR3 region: CASTRTGNEQFF. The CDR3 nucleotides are TGTGCCAGCACCCGGACAGGGAATGAGCAGTTCTTC.